Presented here are 5 T cell receptor beta chains from one specimen sequenced in a study of tumor-infiltrating lymphocytes in primary liver carcinoma. The source material, about 18-31 mg of unsorted bulk tissue, was used to co-extract RNA and DNA. Using a constant-region primer together with ProtoScript II reverse transcriptase, TCR beta cDNA was made from 500 ng of total RNA. Libraries of TCR beta came from three nested multiplex PCR rounds with slightly modified ARM-PCR. Use of TRBV1-TRBV30 forward primers with a C-beta reverse primer characterized the first two PCR rounds, which lasted around 9 cycles each. TCRdb processed the multiplex PCR reads anew with MiXCR; each CDR3 protein has one entry. Of 80,000 or so distinct CDR3 sequences in the sample, around 66% were seen once. The sequencing sample was made of tumor-adjacent normal liver tissue. These receptors originate from a man between 35 and 55 years old with primary liver carcinoma and hepatitis B virus infection.

This clonotype was counted many times. The junction does not match germline at one end; this may be a read error. The V and J genes are TRBV5-1 and TRBJ2-5; no firm D call. The CDR3 covers 11 residues. Germline CDR1 reads SGHRS; CDR2 reads YFSETQ. The DNA of the CDR3 is TGTGCCAGCAGTTTACAAGAGACCCAGTACTTC. This sequence encodes CASSLQETQYF.

In this sample, this clonotype turned up many times. The rearrangement joins TRBV5-6 to TRBJ1-1; TRBD1 might be the D (5 bases). The CDR3 consists of 13 residues. The V end was cut by 0 bases, the J end by 5 bases, with 8 bases between. CDR1 is SGHDT and CDR2 is YYEEEE in the germline V gene. The CDR3 is CASSLAGKTEAFF. The CDR3, as DNA: TGTGCCAGCAGCTTGGCAGGGAAGACTGAAGCTTTCTTT.

As to this clonotype: A junction boundary mismatches the germline segment, possibly from a read error. This chain links TRBV11-2 with TRBJ2-7; 16 bases are shared with TRBD2. The CDR3 extends over 18 amino acids. The V gene's germline CDR1 is SGHAT and CDR2 FQNNGV. The CDR3 loop reads CVSSSGGTSGRASYEQYF. CDR3 DNA sequence: TGTGTCAGCAGCTCTGGAGGGACTAGCGGGAGGGCTTCCTACGAGCAGTACTTC. Full variable domain (rest looked up from reference TRBV11-2 and TRBJ2-7): EAGVAQSPRYKIIEKRQSVAFWCNPISGHATLYWYQQILGQGPKLLIQFQNNGVVDDSQLPKDRFSAERLKGVDSTLKIQPAKLEDSAVYLCVSSSGGTSGRASYEQYFGPGTRLTVT.

This clonotype was seen once. The junction and the germline gene differ at one end; a read error may be behind it. The chain has TRBV10-1 and TRBJ2-1; 7 bases map to TRBD2. Germline V gene lookup returns CDR1 WNHNN and CDR2 SYGVQD (reference sequence). The CDR3 extends over 16 amino acids. The CDR3 is CASNRGRRETINEQFF. DNA of the CDR3: TGTGCCAGCAACAGAGGGAGGCGGGAGACGATCAATGAGCAGTTCTTC.

This clonotype was observed a few times. The gene calls are TRBV6-1 and TRBJ1-1; D ambiguous. Germline V CDR1 and CDR2: MNHNS, SASEGT. The CDR3 is 13 residues long. V shed 6 bases and J shed 5 bases, with 13 bases lying between them. The CDR3 spells CASSVSLKTEAFF. The CDR3 DNA reads as TGTGCCAGCAGCGTATCCTTAAAGACTGAAGCTTTCTTT.